This T cell receptor (beta chain) originates from a study of blood T cell repertoires in COVID-19. Overall study context: Whether acute or convalescent, the COVID-19 samples came from the United States, Italy and Spain. T cells, B-cell-depleted T cells, or PBMCs supplied cDNA or gDNA.

In the original analysis: How many nucleated cells were present was estimated from reference gene primer amplification. TCRdb keeps only in-frame clones here, not all; method: immunoSEQ multiplex PCR. V and J calls and clone size follow that table, whereas D and trimming were derived from the DNA. The sample gives 95,000 to 150,000 clones, around 81% of which show up once; 2% to 2.5% is in the top ten. Sequenced: peripheral blood. This TCR came from a man between 65 and 85 years old with acute or convalescent COVID-19.

CDR3 amino acids: CASSLQSGGYTF. The CDR3, as DNA: TGTGCCAGCAGCTTACAGAGCGGAGGCTACACCTTC. The rearrangement uses TRBV5-4 and TRBJ1-2; D is undetermined. Germline V CDR1 and CDR2: SGHNT, YYREEE (reference sequence). Trimming removed 2 bases from V and 8 bases from J, with 10 bases in between. The CDR3 has 12 amino acids.